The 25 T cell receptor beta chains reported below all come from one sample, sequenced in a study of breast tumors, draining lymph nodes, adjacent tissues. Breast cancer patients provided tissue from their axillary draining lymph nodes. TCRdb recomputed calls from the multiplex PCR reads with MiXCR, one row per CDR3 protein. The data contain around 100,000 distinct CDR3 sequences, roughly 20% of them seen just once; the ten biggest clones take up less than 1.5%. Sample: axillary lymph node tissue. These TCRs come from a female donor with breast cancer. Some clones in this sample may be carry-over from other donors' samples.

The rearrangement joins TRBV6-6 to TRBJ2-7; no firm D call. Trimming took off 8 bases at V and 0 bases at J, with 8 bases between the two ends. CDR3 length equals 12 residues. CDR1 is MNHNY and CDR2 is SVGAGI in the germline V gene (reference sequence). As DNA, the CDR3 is TGTGCCAGCTTGGACGGCTCCTACGAGCAGTACTTC. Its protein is CASLDGSYEQYF.

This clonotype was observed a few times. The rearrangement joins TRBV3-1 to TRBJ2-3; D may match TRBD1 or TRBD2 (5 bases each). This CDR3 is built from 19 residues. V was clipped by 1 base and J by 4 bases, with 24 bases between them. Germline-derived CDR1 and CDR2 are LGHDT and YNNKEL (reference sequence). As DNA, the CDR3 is TGTGCCAGCAGCCAAGCTCTGAACCTCGCTGCAGGGAGCTCAGATACGCAGTATTTT. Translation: CASSQALNLAAGSSDTQYF.

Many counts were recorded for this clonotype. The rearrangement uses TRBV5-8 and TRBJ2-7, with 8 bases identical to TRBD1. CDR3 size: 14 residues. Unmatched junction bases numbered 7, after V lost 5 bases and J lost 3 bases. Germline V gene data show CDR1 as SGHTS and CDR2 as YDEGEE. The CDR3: CASRRTGSGYEQYF. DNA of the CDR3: TGTGCCAGCAGGCGGACAGGGTCTGGCTACGAGCAGTACTTC.

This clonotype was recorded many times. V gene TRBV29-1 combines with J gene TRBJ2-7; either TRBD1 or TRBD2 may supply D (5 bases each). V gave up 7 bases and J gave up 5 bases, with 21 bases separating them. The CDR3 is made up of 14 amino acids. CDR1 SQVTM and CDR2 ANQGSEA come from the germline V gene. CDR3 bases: TGCAGCGCTCGAGAGGGCGGGCAGGGTGACGAGCAGTACTTC. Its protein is CSAREGGQGDEQYF.

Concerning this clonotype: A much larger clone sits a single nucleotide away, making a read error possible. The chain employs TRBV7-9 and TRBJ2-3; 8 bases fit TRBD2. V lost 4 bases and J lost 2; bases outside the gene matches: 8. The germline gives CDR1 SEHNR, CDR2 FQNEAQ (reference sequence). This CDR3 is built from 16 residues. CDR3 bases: TGTGCCAGCAGCTGGACTAGCACGAGCCTCACAGATACGCAGTATTTT. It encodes CASSWTSTSLTDTQYF.

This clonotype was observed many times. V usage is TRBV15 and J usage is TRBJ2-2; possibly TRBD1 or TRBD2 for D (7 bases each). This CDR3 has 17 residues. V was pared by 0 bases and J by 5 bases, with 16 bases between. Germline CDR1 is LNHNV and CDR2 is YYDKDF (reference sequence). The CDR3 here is CATSRDRGTAGTGELFF. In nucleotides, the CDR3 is TGTGCCACCAGCAGAGATCGGGGGACAGCGGGGACCGGGGAGCTGTTTTTT.

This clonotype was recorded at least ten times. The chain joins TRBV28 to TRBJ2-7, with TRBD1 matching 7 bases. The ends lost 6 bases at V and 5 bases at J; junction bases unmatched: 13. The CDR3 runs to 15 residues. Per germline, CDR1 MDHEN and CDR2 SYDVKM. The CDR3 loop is CASSKSGQGVHEQYF. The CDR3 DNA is TGTGCCAGCAGCAAGTCCGGGCAGGGGGTCCACGAGCAGTACTTC. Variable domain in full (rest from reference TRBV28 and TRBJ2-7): DVKVTQSSRYLVKRTGEKVFLECVQDMDHENMFWYRQDPGLGLRLIYFSYDVKMKEKGDIPEGYSVSREKKERFSLILESASTNQTSMYLCASSKSGQGVHEQYFGPGTRLTVT.

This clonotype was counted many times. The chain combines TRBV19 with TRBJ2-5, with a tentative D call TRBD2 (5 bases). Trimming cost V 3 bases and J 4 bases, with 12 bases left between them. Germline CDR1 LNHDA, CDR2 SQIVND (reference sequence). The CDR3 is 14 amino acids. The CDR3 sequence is CASSMRGSAETQYF. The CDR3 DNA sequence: TGTGCCAGTAGTATGCGAGGGAGTGCAGAGACCCAGTACTTC.

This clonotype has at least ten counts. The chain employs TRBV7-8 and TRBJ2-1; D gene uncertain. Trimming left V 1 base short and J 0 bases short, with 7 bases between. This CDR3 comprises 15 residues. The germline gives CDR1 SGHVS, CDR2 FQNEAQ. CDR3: CASSLEVSSYNEQFF. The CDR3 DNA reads TGTGCCAGCAGCTTAGAGGTTAGCTCCTACAATGAGCAGTTCTTC.

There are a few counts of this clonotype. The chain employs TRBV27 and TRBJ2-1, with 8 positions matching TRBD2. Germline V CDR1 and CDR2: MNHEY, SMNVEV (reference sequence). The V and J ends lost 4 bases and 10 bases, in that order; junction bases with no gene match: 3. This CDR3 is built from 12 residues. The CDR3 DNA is TGTGCCAGCAGTTCGACTAGCGTCGAGCAGTTCTTC. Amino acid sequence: CASSSTSVEQFF.

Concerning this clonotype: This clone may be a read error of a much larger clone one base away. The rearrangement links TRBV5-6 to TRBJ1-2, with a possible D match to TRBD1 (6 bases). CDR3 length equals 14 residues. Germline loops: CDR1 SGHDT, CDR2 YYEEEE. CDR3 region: CASRKGGGAYGHTF. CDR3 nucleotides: TGTGCCAGCAGGAAAGGGGGGGGGGCGTATGGCCACACCTTC.

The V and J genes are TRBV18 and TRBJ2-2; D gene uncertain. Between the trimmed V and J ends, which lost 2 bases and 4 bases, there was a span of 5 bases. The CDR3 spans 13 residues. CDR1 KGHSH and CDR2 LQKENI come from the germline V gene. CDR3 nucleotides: TGTGCCAGCTCACCAAGTACCACCGGGGAGCTGTTTTTT. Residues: CASSPSTTGELFF.

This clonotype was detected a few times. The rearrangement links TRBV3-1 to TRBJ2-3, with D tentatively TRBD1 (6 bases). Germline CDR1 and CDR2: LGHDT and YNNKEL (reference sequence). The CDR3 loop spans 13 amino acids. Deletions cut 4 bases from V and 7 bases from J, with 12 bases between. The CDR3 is CASSRLTGNTQYF. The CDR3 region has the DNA TGTGCCAGCAGCCGGCTTACAGGGAATACGCAGTATTTT.

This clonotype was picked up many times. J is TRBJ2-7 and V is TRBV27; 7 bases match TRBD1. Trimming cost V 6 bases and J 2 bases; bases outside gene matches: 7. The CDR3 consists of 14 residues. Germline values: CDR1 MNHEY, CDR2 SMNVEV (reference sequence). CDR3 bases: TGTGCCAGCAGCCCCCGACAGGGTGCCTACGAGCAGTACTTC. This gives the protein CASSPRQGAYEQYF.

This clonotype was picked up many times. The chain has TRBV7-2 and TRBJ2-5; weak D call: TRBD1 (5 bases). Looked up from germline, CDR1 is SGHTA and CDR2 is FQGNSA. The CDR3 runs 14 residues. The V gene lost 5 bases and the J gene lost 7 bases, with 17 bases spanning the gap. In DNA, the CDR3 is TGTGCCAGCAGCCCAGACAGATCAAGAGGGACCCAGTACTTC. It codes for CASSPDRSRGTQYF.

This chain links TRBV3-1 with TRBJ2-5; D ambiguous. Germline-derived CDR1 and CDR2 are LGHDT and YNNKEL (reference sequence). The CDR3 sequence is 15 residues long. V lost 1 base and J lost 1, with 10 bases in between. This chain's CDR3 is CASSQGIGTQETQYF. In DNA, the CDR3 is TGTGCCAGCAGCCAAGGGATAGGAACCCAAGAGACCCAGTACTTC.

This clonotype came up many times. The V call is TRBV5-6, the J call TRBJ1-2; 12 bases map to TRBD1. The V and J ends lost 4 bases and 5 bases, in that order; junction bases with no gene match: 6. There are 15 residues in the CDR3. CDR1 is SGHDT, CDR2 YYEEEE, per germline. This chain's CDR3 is CASSPGTGGGYGYTF. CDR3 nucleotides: TGTGCCAGCAGCCCGGGGACAGGGGGCGGATATGGCTACACCTTC.

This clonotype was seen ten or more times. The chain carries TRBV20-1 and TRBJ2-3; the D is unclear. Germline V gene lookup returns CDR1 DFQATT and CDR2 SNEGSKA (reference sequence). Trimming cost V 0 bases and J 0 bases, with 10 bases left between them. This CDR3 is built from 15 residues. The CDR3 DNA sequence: TGCAGTGCTAGAGAACTTGCAGCTAGCACAGATACGCAGTATTTT. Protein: CSARELAASTDTQYF.

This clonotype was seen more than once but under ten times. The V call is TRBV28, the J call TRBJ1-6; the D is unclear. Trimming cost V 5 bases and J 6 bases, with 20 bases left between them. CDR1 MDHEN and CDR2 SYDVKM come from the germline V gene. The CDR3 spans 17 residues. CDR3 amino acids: CASSPLKGWGFNSPLHF. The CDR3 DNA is TGTGCCAGCAGTCCCCTCAAGGGTTGGGGTTTTAATTCACCCCTCCACTTT.

The CDR3 sequence is CASSLASAPTINEQFF. CDR3 DNA: TGTGCCAGCAGCTTGGCAAGCGCCCCGACGATCAATGAGCAGTTCTTC. The chain joins TRBV5-5 to TRBJ2-1, with D unclear. The CDR3 spans 16 residues. V dropped 0 bases and J dropped 6 bases, with 16 bases sitting between them. Germline CDR1 SGHKS, CDR2 YYEKEE (reference sequence).

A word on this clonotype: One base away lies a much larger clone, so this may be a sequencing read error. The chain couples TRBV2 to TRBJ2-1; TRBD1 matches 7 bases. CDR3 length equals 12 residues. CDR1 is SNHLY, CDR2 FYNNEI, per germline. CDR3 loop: CACRRQGDQEFF. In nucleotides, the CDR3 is TGTGCCTGCAGGAGGCAGGGGGACCAGGAGTTCTTC.

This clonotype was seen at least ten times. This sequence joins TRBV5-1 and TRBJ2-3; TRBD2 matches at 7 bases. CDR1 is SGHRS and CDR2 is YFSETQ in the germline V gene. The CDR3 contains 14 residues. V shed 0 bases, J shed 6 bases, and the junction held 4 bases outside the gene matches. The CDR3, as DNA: TGCGCCAGCAGCTTGGGACTAGCAACCGATACGCAGTATTTT. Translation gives CASSLGLATDTQYF.

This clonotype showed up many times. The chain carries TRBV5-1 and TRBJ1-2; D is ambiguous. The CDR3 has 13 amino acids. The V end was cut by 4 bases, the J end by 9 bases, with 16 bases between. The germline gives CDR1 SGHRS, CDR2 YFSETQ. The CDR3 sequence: CASSPMSPGRYTF. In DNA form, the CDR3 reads TGCGCCAGCAGCCCCATGAGTCCCGGGCGCTACACCTTC.

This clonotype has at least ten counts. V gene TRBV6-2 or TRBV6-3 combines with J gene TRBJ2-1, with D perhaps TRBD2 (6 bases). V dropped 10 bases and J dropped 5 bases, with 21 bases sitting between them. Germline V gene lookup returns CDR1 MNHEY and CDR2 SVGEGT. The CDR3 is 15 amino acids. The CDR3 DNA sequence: TGTGCCACCCGAGGCGGGGCCCGGGTGAACAATGAGCAGTTCTTC. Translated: CATRGGARVNNEQFF.

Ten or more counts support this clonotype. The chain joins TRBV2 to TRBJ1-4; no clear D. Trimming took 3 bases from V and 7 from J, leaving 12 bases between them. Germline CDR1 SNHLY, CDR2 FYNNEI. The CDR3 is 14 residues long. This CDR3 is CASSENRVGEKLFF. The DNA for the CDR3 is TGTGCCAGCAGTGAGAATCGCGTCGGTGAAAAACTGTTTTTT.